The 27 T cell receptor beta chains in this list originate from one sample, sequenced in a study of blood T cell repertoires in COVID-19. Some clones are missing from TCRdb's copy, which holds only in-frame ones; the method was immunoSEQ multiplex PCR. In the table there are about 200,000 clones, nearly 90% of which are singletons. Sequences were obtained from peripheral blood. These receptors originate from a man in his fifties or sixties with COVID-19, enrolled during active disease.

This clone was detected once. CDR3 residues: CASSPTGARSSYEQYF. The CDR3 region has the DNA TGTGCCAGCAGCCCGACAGGGGCGAGGAGCTCCTACGAGCAGTACTTC. This rearrangement joins TRBV14 to TRBJ2-7, with TRBD1 identical over 8 bases. In germline, CDR1 is SGHDN, CDR2 FVKESK. The V segment lost 4 bases and the J segment 0 bases; nucleotides outside the gene matches: 8. The CDR3 covers 16 residues.

This chain's CDR3 is CASNQDWGTGELFF. The DNA of the CDR3 is TGCGCCAGCAACCAGGACTGGGGCACCGGGGAGCTGTTTTTT. The V call is TRBV10-1, the J call TRBJ2-2, with D possibly matching TRBD2 (5 bases). CDR3 length: 14 residues. Trimming removed 7 bases at V and 4 bases at J, with 13 bases between. Looked up from germline, CDR1 is WNHNN and CDR2 is SYGVQD (reference sequence).

The chain recombines TRBV27 with TRBJ2-1; TRBD2 aligns across 9 bases. Germline-derived CDR1 and CDR2 are MNHEY and SMNVEV (reference sequence). The CDR3 covers 17 residues. V was pared by 5 bases and J by 6 bases, with 14 bases of the junction left unmatched. In DNA, the CDR3 is TGTGCCAGCAGTAAATCTAGCGGGACCCAAATGGGCAATGAGCAGTTCTTC. Amino acids: CASSKSSGTQMGNEQFF.

This CDR3 is CASSLTGTQPQHF. In nucleotides, the CDR3 is TGTGCCAGCAGCTTAACAGGGACTCAGCCCCAGCATTTT. The chain has TRBV5-5 and TRBJ1-5, with a possible D match to TRBD1 (6 bases). The CDR3 runs 13 residues. V dropped 2 bases and J dropped 6 bases, with 9 bases sitting between them. CDR1 and CDR2 (germline): SGHKS, YYEKEE (reference sequence).

This clone occurred a few times. The chain links TRBV7-2 to TRBJ1-5; 7 bases line up with TRBD1. The CDR3 is 14 residues long. V dropped 6 bases and J dropped 0; count of bases not matched to a gene: 2. The germline gives CDR1 SGHTA, CDR2 FQGNSA. The CDR3 region has the DNA TGTGCCAGCAGGGACAGGAGTAGCAATCAGCCCCAGCATTTT. Protein product: CASRDRSSNQPQHF.

The chain uses TRBV28 and TRBJ2-2; TRBD2 is a possible D gene (5 bases). Trimming pared 5 bases from V and 1 base from J, leaving 14 bases between. CDR1 is MDHEN, CDR2 SYDVKM, per germline. The CDR3 spans 16 residues. The chain's CDR3 is CASSVLLGKNTGELFF. The DNA for the CDR3 is TGTGCCAGCAGTGTCTTACTAGGGAAGAACACCGGGGAGCTGTTTTTT.

This clone was recorded many times. This chain connects TRBV30 to TRBJ1-2; D remains unclear. This CDR3 contains 13 residues. The germline CDR1 and CDR2 sequences are GTSNPN and SVGIG (reference sequence). Trimming stripped 1 base from V and 1 base from J, with 7 bases between. As DNA, the CDR3 is TGTGCCTGGAGTGGACACTTTAACTATGGCTACACCTTC. As protein: CAWSGHFNYGYTF.

CDR3 bases: TGTGCCAGCAGCGTAGGCGGGACAGGGGCCTCCTACGAGCAGTACTTC. Encoded protein: CASSVGGTGASYEQYF. This chain joins TRBV9 and TRBJ2-7; TRBD1 aligns across 10 bases. The CDR3 runs to 16 residues. Germline CDR1 and CDR2: SGDLS and YYNGEE. Losses at the gene ends were 0 bases for V and 0 bases for J; bases not matched to a gene: 3.

Turning to this clone: The same CDR3 is also encoded by other DNA sequences in this sample. The chain has TRBV9 and TRBJ1-1, with TRBD1 identical over 7 bases. This CDR3 is 14 amino acids long. Germline CDR1 reads SGDLS; CDR2 reads YYNGEE. The trim removed 0 bases at V and 2 bases at J, leaving 1 base unmatched. The CDR3 nucleotides are TGTGCCAGCAGCGTAGGACAGGGAAACACTGAAGCTTTCTTT. Translated, it gives CASSVGQGNTEAFF.

As regards this clone: The junction does not match germline at one end; this may be a read error. This sequence joins TRBV19 and TRBJ2-7, with 8 bases aligning to TRBD1. This CDR3 comprises 15 residues. Looked up from germline, CDR1 is LNHDA and CDR2 is SQIVND (reference sequence). The CDR3 here is CASTPRGLPSNEQYF. CDR3 nucleotides: TGTGCCAGTACCCCCAGGGGGCTCCCCTCCAACGAGCAGTACTTC.

This clone showed up just a few times. This rearrangement joins TRBV4-2 to TRBJ2-5; D not certain. Looked up from germline, CDR1 is LGHNA and CDR2 is YNFKEQ. The V gene lost 5 bases and the J gene lost 1 base, with 11 bases spanning the gap. There are 14 residues in the CDR3. The CDR3 here is CASSEMLFQETQYF. The CDR3 coding sequence is TGTGCCAGCAGCGAAATGCTATTCCAAGAGACCCAGTACTTC.

Regarding this clone: This CDR3 is also generated by other DNA sequences in the sample. DNA for the CDR3: TGTGCCAGCAGTTTTGGGAGAGGCTATGGCTACACCTTC. It translates to CASSFGRGYGYTF. V is TRBV12-3 or TRBV12-4 and J is TRBJ1-2, with D hard to call. This CDR3 has 13 amino acids. Trimming took 3 bases from V and 4 from J, leaving 9 bases between them.

The chain combines TRBV30 with TRBJ1-1; 9 bases fit TRBD1. CDR1 and CDR2 from the germline V gene are GTSNPN and SVGIG (reference sequence). The junction had 4 bases not matched to a gene; V was cut back by 0 bases and J by 5 bases. The CDR3 covers 14 residues. The DNA of the CDR3 is TGTGCCTGGAGTGTACACAGGGGGCGAACTGAAGCTTTCTTT. It is translated as CAWSVHRGRTEAFF.

The genes are TRBV19 and TRBJ2-6, with D maybe TRBD1 (6 bases). The CDR3 sequence is 16 residues long. Germline CDR1 is LNHDA and CDR2 is SQIVND (reference sequence). The V end was cut by 5 bases, the J end by 2 bases, with 13 bases between. CDR3: CASSPTPGAGANVLTF. CDR3 coding DNA: TGTGCCAGTAGTCCCACCCCAGGGGCTGGGGCCAACGTCCTGACTTTC.

This chain connects TRBV29-1 to TRBJ1-2; 8 nucleotides agree with TRBD1. CDR3 length equals 14 residues. V shed 6 bases, J shed 6 bases, and the junction held 12 bases outside the gene matches. Germline V gene lookup returns CDR1 SQVTM and CDR2 ANQGSEA. The CDR3 sequence is CSVYGAGGADGYTF. CDR3 in DNA: TGCAGCGTCTACGGTGCAGGGGGCGCGGATGGCTACACCTTC.

The J gene is TRBJ1-4, the V gene TRBV10-3; 8 bases line up with TRBD1. Germline trimming cut 8 bases from V and 7 bases from J; bases unmatched to any gene: 9. The CDR3 has 14 residues. CDR1 is ENHRY, CDR2 SYGVKD, per germline. The CDR3 loop reads CAIARGQGGEKLFF. The CDR3 DNA follows: TGTGCCATCGCGCGTGGACAGGGTGGTGAAAAACTGTTTTTT.

The chain employs TRBV7-6 and TRBJ1-3, with unresolved D. The CDR3 is 16 residues long. Deletions cut 5 bases from V and 1 base from J, with 15 bases between. Germline loops: CDR1 SGHVS, CDR2 FNYEAQ. CDR3 loop: CASSPNTASSGNTIYF. For the CDR3, the DNA is TGTGCCAGCAGCCCAAATACAGCTTCGTCTGGAAACACCATATATTTT. Looking up the rest from reference TRBV7-6 and TRBJ1-3 gives the full variable domain: GAGVSQSPRYKVTKRGQDVALRCDPISGHVSLYWYRQALGQGPEFLTYFNYEAQQDKSGLPNDRFSAERPEGSISTLTIQRTEQRDSAMYRCASSPNTASSGNTIYFGEGSWLTVV.

This sequence joins TRBV14 and TRBJ2-5, with TRBD1 matching over 8 bases. CDR1 is SGHDN, CDR2 FVKESK, per germline. The trim removed 1 base at V and 4 bases at J, leaving 8 bases unmatched. This CDR3 is built from 16 residues. CDR3 residues: CASSQGTGRGRETQYF. The CDR3 bases are TGTGCCAGCAGCCAAGGGACAGGGCGCGGCCGAGAGACCCAGTACTTC.

The chain links TRBV6-1 to TRBJ2-1; 11 nucleotides agree with TRBD2. This CDR3 spans 13 amino acids. With 8 bases clipped from V and 12 bases from J, the junction kept 9 bases outside the gene matches. Germline CDR1 MNHNS, CDR2 SASEGT. The DNA for the CDR3 is TGTGCCAGCGGTGGTAGCGGGAGGGCGGGGCAGTTCTTC. Protein product: CASGGSGRAGQFF.

Only one count was recorded for this clone. The chain links TRBV28 to TRBJ2-7; 12 bases agree with TRBD2. The trim removed 5 bases at V and 8 bases at J, leaving 7 bases unmatched. CDR3 length equals 14 residues. Germline V gives CDR1 MDHEN, CDR2 SYDVKM. The CDR3 coding sequence is TGTGCCAGCAGTGGGGGGACTAGCGGGCCTCAGCAGTACTTC. Residues: CASSGGTSGPQQYF.

The J gene is TRBJ2-1, the V gene TRBV7-2; 7 positions agree with TRBD2. Trimming at V came to 5 bases and at J to 0 bases, leaving 13 bases not matched to a gene. There are 18 residues in the CDR3. Germline V gene lookup returns CDR1 SGHTA and CDR2 FQGNSA. For the CDR3, the DNA is TGTGCCAGCAGCCTCTCACTCGGGCGGGGGAGCTCCTACAATGAGCAGTTCTTC. It yields the protein CASSLSLGRGSSYNEQFF.

The rearrangement joins TRBV15 to TRBJ1-2, with a tentative D call TRBD1 (5 bases). Germline CDR1 reads LNHNV; CDR2 reads YYDKDF (reference sequence). The CDR3 runs 15 residues. V gave up 3 bases and J gave up 8 bases, with 19 bases separating them. The CDR3 spells CATSRGGFLSWGYTF. In DNA, the CDR3 is TGTGCCACCAGCAGGGGGGGTTTCCTGTCTTGGGGCTACACCTTC.

This chain joins TRBV4-2 and TRBJ2-7; D perhaps matches TRBD1 (5 bases). Germline V gives CDR1 LGHNA, CDR2 YNFKEQ. The CDR3 consists of 16 residues. V was shortened by 0 bases and J by 0 bases, with 12 bases between the two germline ends. The chain's CDR3 is CASSQEAGMSSYEQYF. Here the CDR3 DNA reads TGTGCCAGCAGCCAAGAGGCAGGGATGAGCTCCTACGAGCAGTACTTC.

The rearrangement uses TRBV11-3 and TRBJ2-3; 12 positions agree with TRBD2. Germline loops: CDR1 SGHNT, CDR2 YENEEA. With 1 base clipped from V and 4 bases from J, the junction kept 6 bases outside the gene matches. This CDR3 region has 17 residues. The CDR3 DNA follows: TGTGCCAGCAGCTTAGGCCTACTAGCGGGAGGTGCAGATACGCAGTATTTT. Residues: CASSLGLLAGGADTQYF. Filled out from reference TRBV11-3 and TRBJ2-3, the complete variable domain reads EAGVVQSPRYKIIEKKQPVAFWCNPISGHNTLYWYLQNLGQGPELLIRYENEEAVDDSQLPKDRFSAERLKGVDSTLKIQPAELGDSAVYLCASSLGLLAGGADTQYFGPGTRLTVL.

The chain carries TRBV12-5 and TRBJ2-2; TRBD2 matches 7 bases. V dropped 7 bases and J dropped 5; count of bases not matched to a gene: 10. The CDR3 spans 15 residues. Germline-derived CDR1 and CDR2 are LGHNT and FRNRAP. In DNA, the CDR3 is TGTGCTAGTGTGTGGGGGGGAGGGCGGACCGGGGAGCTGTTTTTT. This gives the protein CASVWGGGRTGELFF.

V is TRBV27 and J is TRBJ2-7; tentative D call: TRBD2 (7 bases). V was clipped by 4 bases and J by 6 bases, with 13 bases between them. Germline assignment: CDR1 MNHEY and CDR2 SMNVEV (reference sequence). The CDR3 has 13 residues. The DNA of the CDR3 is TGTGCCAGCAGTTACGGACTAGGGGGCGAGCAGTACTTC. Translation gives CASSYGLGGEQYF.

The chain links TRBV5-1 to TRBJ1-4, with a weak D call TRBD1 (6 bases). V gave up 1 base and J gave up 4 bases, with 11 bases separating them. Germline V CDR1 and CDR2: SGHRS, YFSETQ. This CDR3 has 15 residues. CDR3 nucleotides: TGCGCCAGCAGCTTGAGTGGCAGGGGTAATGAAAAACTGTTTTTT. Translating gives CASSLSGRGNEKLFF.